The 27 T cell receptor beta chains in this list originate from one sample, sequenced in a study of blood T cell repertoires in COVID-19. Libraries were prepared by immunoSEQ multiplex PCR; TCRdb keeps only in-frame clonotypes and omits some of them. This sample carries more than 80,000 clones, roughly four fifths of them seen once, and the ten largest clones take 2% to 2.5%. The sequencing input was peripheral blood. The receptor set was obtained from a woman between 65 and 79 years old with acute or convalescent COVID-19.

The chain uses TRBV7-2 and TRBJ2-3, with 10 bases aligning to TRBD2. From germline, CDR1 is SGHTA and CDR2 FQGNSA. The CDR3 runs to 16 residues. The V and J ends lost 5 bases and 4 bases, in that order; junction bases with no gene match: 9. The CDR3 DNA reads as TGTGCCAGCAGCCCGGTGTCTAGCGGGGGCGCAGATACGCAGTATTTT. Translation gives CASSPVSSGGADTQYF.

The V gene is TRBV11-2, the J gene TRBJ2-2, with D possibly being TRBD1 (6 bases). In germline, CDR1 is SGHAT, CDR2 FQNNGV. Trimming took 4 bases from V and 1 from J, leaving 7 bases between them. The CDR3 runs to 14 residues. The DNA of the CDR3 is TGTGCCAGCAGCTCGGACAGGAACACCGGGGAGCTGTTTTTT. It is translated as CASSSDRNTGELFF.

The V call is TRBV6-6, the J call TRBJ1-1, with D possibly being TRBD1 (6 bases). V shed 0 bases and J shed 1 base, with 9 bases lying between them. Germline-derived CDR1 and CDR2 are MNHNY and SVGAGI (reference sequence). The CDR3 spans 15 residues. The CDR3 loop reads CASSYSGRGNTEAFF. CDR3 DNA sequence: TGTGCCAGCAGTTACTCGGGCAGGGGGAACACTGAAGCTTTCTTT.

The J gene is TRBJ1-6, the V gene TRBV6-9, with 9 nucleotides matching TRBD1. CDR1 and CDR2 (germline): MNHGY, SVAAGI. The CDR3 runs 19 residues. With 10 bases clipped from V and 0 bases from J, the junction kept 16 bases outside the gene matches. DNA of the CDR3: TGTGCCACTTCTCACCGGACAGGGGATGGCTTCTCCTATAATTCACCCCTCCACTTT. Translating gives CATSHRTGDGFSYNSPLHF.

The chain uses TRBV21-1 and TRBJ1-2. TRBV21-1 represents a pseudogene. The CDR3 spans 13 residues. The CDR3 here is CASSNGALYGYTF. DNA of the CDR3: TGTGCCAGCAGCAATGGAGCGTTATACGGCTACACCTTC.

This clone showed up just a few times. The V and J genes are TRBV5-1 and TRBJ1-1, with D perhaps TRBD1 (6 bases). V was trimmed by 3 bases and J by 5 bases, leaving 11 bases between them. The V gene's germline CDR1 is SGHRS and CDR2 YFSETQ. The CDR3 has 13 residues. The CDR3: CASSSVQGTEAFF. The CDR3 DNA reads as TGCGCCAGCAGCTCCGTACAGGGAACTGAAGCTTTCTTT. Full variable domain (missing parts from reference TRBV5-1 and TRBJ1-1): KAGVTQTPRYLIKTRGQQVTLSCSPISGHRSVSWYQQTPGQGLQFLFEYFSETQRNKGNFPGRFSGRQFSNSRSEMNVSTLELGDSALYLCASSSVQGTEAFFGQGTRLTVV.

This clone was counted a single time. The gene calls are TRBV11-3 and TRBJ1-2, with 8 bases lining up with TRBD1. Germline lookup yields CDR1 SGHNT and CDR2 YENEEA. Losses at the gene ends were 5 bases for V and 1 base for J; bases not matched to a gene: 3. The CDR3 loop spans 14 amino acids. The CDR3 region has the DNA TGTGCCAGCAGCGGGACAGGCAGTAACTATGGCTACACCTTC. It specifies CASSGTGSNYGYTF.

The V gene is TRBV19, the J gene TRBJ2-3; the match to TRBD2 covers 12 bases. This CDR3 has 16 amino acids. The J segment lost 3 bases and the V segment lost 6 bases, leaving 7 bases of the junction unmatched. Germline V gene sequence: CDR1 LNHDA, CDR2 SQIVND (reference sequence). The CDR3 reads CASRSGLAGGTDTQYF. CDR3 nucleotides: TGTGCCAGTAGGAGCGGCCTAGCGGGGGGGACAGATACGCAGTATTTT.

The V call is TRBV18, the J call TRBJ2-1; TRBD2 agrees at 9 bases. The CDR3 consists of 16 residues. Germline-derived CDR1 and CDR2 are KGHSH and LQKENI. The J segment lost 6 bases and the V segment lost 3 bases, leaving 9 bases of the junction unmatched. CDR3 sequence: CASSPLGAGGFNEQFF. The CDR3 DNA reads TGTGCCAGCTCACCCCTAGGAGCGGGGGGCTTCAATGAGCAGTTCTTC.

This rearrangement joins TRBV2 to TRBJ1-4; D remains unclear. Germline V CDR1 and CDR2: SNHLY, FYNNEI. Trimming took 5 bases from V and 10 from J, leaving 11 bases between them. This CDR3 contains 12 residues. CDR3 sequence: CASSSNGGKLFF. The CDR3 DNA reads TGTGCCAGCAGTAGCAACGGCGGAAAACTGTTTTTT.

The chain links TRBV9 to TRBJ1-1, with 7 nucleotides matching TRBD1. The germline CDR1 and CDR2 sequences are SGDLS and YYNGEE. The CDR3 length is 14 residues. Trimming at V came to 2 bases and at J to 2 bases, leaving 3 bases not matched to a gene. In DNA form, the CDR3 reads TGTGCCAGCAGCGTCCTAGGGGGCAACACTGAAGCTTTCTTT. Translation gives CASSVLGGNTEAFF.

The V and J genes are TRBV2 and TRBJ1-1; D is perhaps TRBD1 (6 bases). Trimming took off 4 bases at V and 7 bases at J, with 13 bases between the two ends. CDR1 is SNHLY and CDR2 is FYNNEI in the germline V gene. The CDR3 totals 13 residues. CDR3 region: CASSAADRIEAFF. In DNA form, the CDR3 reads TGTGCCAGCAGTGCTGCGGACAGAATTGAAGCTTTCTTT.

The V and J genes are TRBV19 and TRBJ1-5; the D is unclear. CDR3 length: 10 residues. With 9 bases removed from V and 4 bases from J, the gap between germline ends came to 4 bases. Germline V gene data show CDR1 as LNHDA and CDR2 as SQIVND (reference sequence). CDR3 nucleotides: TGTGCCAGGTATAATCAGCCCCAGCATTTT. Its protein product is CARYNQPQHF.

The chain carries TRBV5-4 and TRBJ2-2; weak D call: TRBD2 (6 bases). This CDR3 is built from 15 residues. With 1 base removed from V and 8 bases from J, the gap between germline ends came to 15 bases. Germline CDR1 reads SGHNT; CDR2 reads YYREEE (reference sequence). CDR3 coding DNA: TGTGCCAGCAGCTTGCGCGGAGGGAATCAAGGGGAGCTGTTTTTT. This codes for CASSLRGGNQGELFF.

This clone occurred once. V gene TRBV19 combines with J gene TRBJ1-4, with 10 nucleotides matching TRBD1. The CDR3 runs 15 residues. V shed 5 bases, J shed 6 bases, and the junction held 6 bases outside the gene matches. Germline V gene data show CDR1 as LNHDA and CDR2 as SQIVND (reference sequence). In DNA form, the CDR3 reads TGTGCCAGTAGTTTTAAAGGGACAGGGGATGAAAAACTGTTTTTT. Its translation: CASSFKGTGDEKLFF.

This chain links TRBV3-1 (or the pseudogene TRBV3-2) with TRBJ1-1; 8 bases agree with TRBD1. Germline CDR1 is LGHDT and CDR2 is YNNKEL (reference sequence). V trimming: 2 bases; J trimming: 4 bases; junction bases outside the gene matches: 3. The length of the CDR3 is 14 residues. The CDR3 DNA sequence: TGTGCCAGCAGCCAATTGACAGGGGCCACTGAAGCTTTCTTT. Translation gives CASSQLTGATEAFF.

V is TRBV5-1 and J is TRBJ1-6, with 10 bases lining up with TRBD1. J was trimmed by 8 bases and V by 2 bases; bases with no gene match: 7. Germline CDR1 and CDR2: SGHRS and YFSETQ. CDR3 size: 16 residues. The CDR3 protein is CASSLATGTGDSPLHF. In DNA, the CDR3 is TGCGCCAGCAGCTTAGCCACCGGGACAGGGGATTCACCCCTCCACTTT.

The V call is TRBV2, the J call TRBJ2-3; 12 nucleotides align to TRBD2. Germline V gene sequence: CDR1 SNHLY, CDR2 FYNNEI. The trim removed 6 bases at V and 5 bases at J, leaving 6 bases unmatched. The CDR3 is 15 residues long. As DNA, the CDR3 is TGTGCCAGCAGGGAGACTAGCGGGGGAGGAGATACGCAGTATTTT. It is translated as CASRETSGGGDTQYF. Together with reference TRBV2 and TRBJ2-3, the CDR3 gives the full variable domain: EPEVTQTPSHQVTQMGQEVILRCVPISNHLYFYWYRQILGQKVEFLVSFYNNEISEKSEIFDDQFSVERPDGSNFTLKIRSTKLEDSAMYFCASRETSGGGDTQYFGPGTRLTVL.

The chain has TRBV15 and TRBJ1-1; 9 positions match TRBD1. Trimming at V came to 7 bases and at J to 4 bases, leaving 7 bases not matched to a gene. Germline assignment: CDR1 LNHNV and CDR2 YYDKDF (reference sequence). This CDR3 region has 14 residues. This chain's CDR3 is CATKAGTGFTEAFF. In DNA form, the CDR3 reads TGTGCCACCAAAGCCGGGACAGGGTTCACTGAAGCTTTCTTT.

The V call is TRBV30, the J call TRBJ1-2; tentative D call: TRBD1 (5 bases). CDR3 size: 13 residues. The V end lost 4 bases, the J end lost 3 bases, and 12 bases lay between the germline ends. The germline CDR1 and CDR2 sequences are GTSNPN and SVGIG (reference sequence). The CDR3 loop is CAWNWGGYYGYTF. DNA of the CDR3: TGTGCCTGGAACTGGGGGGGATACTATGGCTACACCTTC.

The chain has TRBV28 and TRBJ1-2, with 7 bases identical to TRBD1. Germline CDR1 reads MDHEN; CDR2 reads SYDVKM. The CDR3 totals 14 residues. Trimming at V came to 1 base and at J to 4 bases, leaving 3 bases not matched to a gene. Here the CDR3 DNA reads TGTGCCAGCAGTTTATTACAGGGGACCTATGGCTACACCTTC. Its translation: CASSLLQGTYGYTF.

This sequence joins TRBV29-1 and TRBJ1-2; D uncertain. The CDR3 runs 11 residues. Germline V gene sequence: CDR1 SQVTM, CDR2 ANQGSEA. V was cut by 4 bases and J by 8 bases, with 11 bases left in between. As DNA, the CDR3 is TGCAGCGTTGGTCCGGGTGAGGGCTACACCTTC. Translating gives CSVGPGEGYTF.

This clone is a singleton in its sample. This sequence joins TRBV6-6 and TRBJ1-1; D remains unclear. The CDR3 is made up of 12 amino acids. The ends were cut back, 5 bases at V and 5 bases at J, with 9 bases in the middle. Germline values: CDR1 MNHNY, CDR2 SVGAGI (reference sequence). DNA of the CDR3: TGTGCCAGCAGTGCCACGGGGACTGAAGCTTTCTTT. Its translation is CASSATGTEAFF.

The rearrangement links TRBV6-5 to TRBJ2-5; 7 bases agree with TRBD2. With 7 bases clipped from V and 5 bases from J, the junction kept 7 bases outside the gene matches. Germline V lookup: CDR1 MNHEY, CDR2 SVGAGI. CDR3 length: 13 amino acids. CDR3 DNA sequence: TGTGCCAGCATGGGGGGGACGAGGGAGACCCAGTACTTC. It yields the protein CASMGGTRETQYF.

The genes are TRBV15 and TRBJ2-3; D might be TRBD1 (5 bases). Germline-derived CDR1 and CDR2 are LNHNV and YYDKDF (reference sequence). The CDR3 is 15 amino acids. V dropped 3 bases and J dropped 3 bases, with 13 bases sitting between them. Written as DNA, the CDR3 is TGTGCCACCAGCAGGGAAGTCCAGGGAACAGATACGCAGTATTTT. It encodes CATSREVQGTDTQYF.

The DNA of the CDR3 is TGTGCCAGCACCCCCCAGGGGGACGGAAAGACCTTC. Translated: CASTPQGDGKTF. The chain links TRBV21-1 to TRBJ2-7; the table's D call of TRBD1 was not tested on the DNA. TRBV21-1 corresponds to a pseudogene. This CDR3 comprises 12 residues.

The gene calls are TRBV7-3 and TRBJ2-2; D not certain. V was shortened by 0 bases and J by 3 bases, with 8 bases between the two germline ends. The CDR3 runs 15 residues. The V gene's germline CDR1 is SGHTA and CDR2 FQGTGA. In nucleotides, the CDR3 is TGTGCCAGCAGCTTAACGGGCACCTACACCGGGGAGCTGTTTTTT. It is translated as CASSLTGTYTGELFF.